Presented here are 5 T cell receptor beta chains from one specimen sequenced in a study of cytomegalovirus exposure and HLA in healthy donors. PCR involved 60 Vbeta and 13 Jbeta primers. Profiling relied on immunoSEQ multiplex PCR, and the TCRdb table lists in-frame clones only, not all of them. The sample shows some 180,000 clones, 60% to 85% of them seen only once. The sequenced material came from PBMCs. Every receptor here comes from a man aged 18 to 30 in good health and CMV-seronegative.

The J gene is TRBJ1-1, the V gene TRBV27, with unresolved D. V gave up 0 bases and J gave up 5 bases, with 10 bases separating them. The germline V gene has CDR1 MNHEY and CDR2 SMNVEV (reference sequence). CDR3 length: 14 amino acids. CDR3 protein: CASSLSSWRTEAFF. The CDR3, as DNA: TGTGCCAGCAGTTTATCATCCTGGAGGACTGAAGCTTTCTTT.

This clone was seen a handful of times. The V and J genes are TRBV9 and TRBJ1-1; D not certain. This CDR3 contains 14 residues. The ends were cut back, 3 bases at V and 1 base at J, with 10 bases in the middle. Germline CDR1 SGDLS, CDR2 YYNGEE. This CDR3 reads CASSATTGNTEAFF. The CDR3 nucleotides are TGTGCCAGCAGCGCGACAACTGGGAACACTGAAGCTTTCTTT.

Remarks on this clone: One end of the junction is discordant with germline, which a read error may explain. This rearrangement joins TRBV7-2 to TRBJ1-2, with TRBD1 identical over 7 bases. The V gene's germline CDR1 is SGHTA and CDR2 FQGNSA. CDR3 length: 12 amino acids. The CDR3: CASSLGGSGGYF. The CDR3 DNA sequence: TGTGCCAGCAGCCTAGGGGGCAGCGGGGGGTATTTC. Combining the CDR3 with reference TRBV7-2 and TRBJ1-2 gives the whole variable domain GAGVSQSPSNKVTEKGKDVELRCDPISGHTALYWYRQSLGQGLEFLIYFQGNSAPDKSGLPSDRFSAERTGGSVSTLTIQRTQQEDSAVYLCASSLGGSGGYFGSGTRLTVV.

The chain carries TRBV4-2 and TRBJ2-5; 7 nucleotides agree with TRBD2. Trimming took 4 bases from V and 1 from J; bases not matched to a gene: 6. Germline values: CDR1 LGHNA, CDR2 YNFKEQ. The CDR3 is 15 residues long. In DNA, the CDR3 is TGTGCCAGCAGCCGCTTCCGGGGGGTCCAAGAGACCCAGTACTTC. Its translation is CASSRFRGVQETQYF.

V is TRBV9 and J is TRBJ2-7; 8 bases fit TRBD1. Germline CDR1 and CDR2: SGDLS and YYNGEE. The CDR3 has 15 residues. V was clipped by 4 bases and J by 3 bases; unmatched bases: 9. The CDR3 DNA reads TGTGCCAGCAGCTTCCGGACAGGGACGCACTACGAGCAGTACTTC. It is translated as CASSFRTGTHYEQYF.